The text below deals with one T cell receptor beta chain. The sample comes from a study of cytomegalovirus exposure and HLA in healthy donors. With 60 Vbeta and 13 Jbeta primers, the PCR was carried out. The assay was immunoSEQ multiplex PCR, and TCRdb's table has in-frame clones only and misses some. The sample has 150,000 to 200,000 clones; about 70% are singletons. CDR3 length: 19 amino acids. Trimming cost V 4 bases and J 0 bases; bases outside gene matches: 13. The sample consisted of PBMCs. The TCR was taken from a woman younger than 35 in good health and CMV-seropositive. J is TRBJ2-2 and V is TRBV23-1; 8 bases map to TRBD1. TRBV23-1 is noted as an ORF with a role that remains uncertain. CDR3 bases: TGCGCCAGCAGTCGGCAAAACAGGGGGACAAGATCGAACACCGGGGAGCTGTTTTTT. Residues: CASSRQNRGTRSNTGELFF.